This T cell receptor beta chain comes out of a study of cytomegalovirus exposure and HLA in healthy donors. Primers included in the PCR were 60 Vbeta and 13 Jbeta primers. The protocol was immunoSEQ multiplex PCR, while the TCRdb copy is restricted to in-frame clones and leaves out a portion. The sample has over 150,000 clones, 80% seen once. There are 13 residues in the CDR3. The J segment lost 3 bases and the V segment lost 5 bases, leaving 3 bases of the junction unmatched. The germline V gene has CDR1 LNHDA and CDR2 SQIVND (reference sequence). General study results and limits: The presence/absence work took it that sequencing depth was about the same across donors.

This clone was seen more than once but under ten times. Its specificity is unknown. The sequence was collected from a man aged 18 to 35 in good health and CMV-seropositive. Material for sequencing was PBMCs. This chain joins TRBV19 and TRBJ1-2; 7 nucleotides match TRBD1. The CDR3 reads CASSYRGHYGYTF. Here the CDR3 DNA reads TGTGCCAGTAGTTACAGGGGACACTATGGCTACACCTTC.